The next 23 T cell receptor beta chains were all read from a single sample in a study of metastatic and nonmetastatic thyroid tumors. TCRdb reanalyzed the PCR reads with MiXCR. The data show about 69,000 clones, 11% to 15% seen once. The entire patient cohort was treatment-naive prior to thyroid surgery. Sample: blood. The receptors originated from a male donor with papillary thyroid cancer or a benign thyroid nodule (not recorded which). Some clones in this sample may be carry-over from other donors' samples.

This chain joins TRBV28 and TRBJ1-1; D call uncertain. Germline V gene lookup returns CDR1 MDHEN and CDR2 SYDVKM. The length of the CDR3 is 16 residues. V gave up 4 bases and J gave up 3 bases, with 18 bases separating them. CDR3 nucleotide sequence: TGTGCCAGCAGTTCAACCTTTATGGAGTGGGACACTGAAGCTTTCTTT. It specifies CASSSTFMEWDTEAFF.

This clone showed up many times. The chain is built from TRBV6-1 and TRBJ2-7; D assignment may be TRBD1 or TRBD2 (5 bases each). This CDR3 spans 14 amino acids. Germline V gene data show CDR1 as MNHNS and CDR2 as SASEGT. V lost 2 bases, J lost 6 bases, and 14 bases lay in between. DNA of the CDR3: TGTGCCAGCAGTGAAACGGGGCTGAGGGGCGAGCAGTACGTC. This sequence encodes CASSETGLRGEQYV.

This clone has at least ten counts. CDR3 DNA sequence: TGTGCCAGCAGTGGGGTCGGAAACTATGGCTACACCTTC. It encodes CASSGVGNYGYTF. The chain recombines TRBV2 with TRBJ1-2; D is unresolved. The CDR3 totals 13 residues. V lost 4 bases to trimming and J lost 2 bases, with 8 bases between them. Germline CDR1 and CDR2: SNHLY and FYNNEI.

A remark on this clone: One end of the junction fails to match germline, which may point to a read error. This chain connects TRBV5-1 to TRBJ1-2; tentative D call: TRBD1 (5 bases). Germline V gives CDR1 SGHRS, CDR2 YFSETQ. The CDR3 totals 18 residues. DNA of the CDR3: TGCGCTAGCAGCCCCGTAGTTTTGTCGGAAGGAGGGACGGAGCGCTACACCTTC. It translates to CASSPVVLSEGGTERYTF.

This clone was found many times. The CDR3 nucleotides read TGCAGTGCTAGAGACACGATCCGCTTAGAGCCTGAGCAGTTCTTC. Its translation is CSARDTIRLEPEQFF. V is TRBV20-1 and J is TRBJ2-1; D is uncertain. Per germline, CDR1 DFQATT and CDR2 SNEGSKA (reference sequence). Deletions cut 0 bases from V and 9 bases from J, with 18 bases between. The CDR3 is 15 residues long.

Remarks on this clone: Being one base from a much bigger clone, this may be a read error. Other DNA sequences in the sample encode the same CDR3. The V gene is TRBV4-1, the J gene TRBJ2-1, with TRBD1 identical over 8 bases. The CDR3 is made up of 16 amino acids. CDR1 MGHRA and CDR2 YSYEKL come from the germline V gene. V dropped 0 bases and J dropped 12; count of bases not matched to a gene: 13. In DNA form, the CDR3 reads TGCGCCAGCAGCCAAGAACCGCTTGGTGGACAGGGACCGCAGTTCTTC. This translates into CASSQEPLGGQGPQFF.

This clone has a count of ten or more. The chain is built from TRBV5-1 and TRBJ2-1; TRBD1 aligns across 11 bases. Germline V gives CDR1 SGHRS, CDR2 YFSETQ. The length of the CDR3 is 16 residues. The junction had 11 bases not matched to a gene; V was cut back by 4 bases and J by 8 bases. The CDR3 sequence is CASSAGGTGGVDEQFF. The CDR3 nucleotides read TGCGCCAGCAGCGCGGGGGGGACAGGGGGAGTTGATGAGCAGTTCTTC.

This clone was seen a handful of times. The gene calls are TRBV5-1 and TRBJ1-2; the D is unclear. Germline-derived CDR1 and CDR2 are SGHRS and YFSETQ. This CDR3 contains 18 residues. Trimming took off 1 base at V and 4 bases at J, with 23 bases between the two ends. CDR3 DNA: TGCGCCAGCAGCTTGTGTCGAGAAGGTGGCAGCCTAAGCTATGGCTACACCTTC. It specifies CASSLCREGGSLSYGYTF.

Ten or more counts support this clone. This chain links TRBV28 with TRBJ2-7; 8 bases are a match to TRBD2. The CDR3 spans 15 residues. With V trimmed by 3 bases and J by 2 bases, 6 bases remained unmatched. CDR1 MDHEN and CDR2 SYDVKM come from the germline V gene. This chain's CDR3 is CASSFAAGGPYEQYV. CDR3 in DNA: TGTGCCAGCAGTTTCGCTGCGGGAGGACCCTACGAGCAGTACGTC.

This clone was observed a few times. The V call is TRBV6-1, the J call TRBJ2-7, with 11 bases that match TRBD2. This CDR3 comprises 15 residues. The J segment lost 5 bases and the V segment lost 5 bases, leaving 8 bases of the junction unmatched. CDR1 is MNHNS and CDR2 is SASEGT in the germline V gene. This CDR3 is CASSIRGLAADEQYF. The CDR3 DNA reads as TGTGCCAGCAGTATCCGGGGACTAGCGGCGGACGAGCAGTACTTC.

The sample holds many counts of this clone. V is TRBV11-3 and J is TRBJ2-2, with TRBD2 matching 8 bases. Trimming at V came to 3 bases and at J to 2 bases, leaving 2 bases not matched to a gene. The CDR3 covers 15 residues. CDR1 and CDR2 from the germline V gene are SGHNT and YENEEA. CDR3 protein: CASSFSGTNTGELFF. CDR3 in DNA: TGTGCCAGCAGCTTTAGCGGGACCAACACCGGGGAGCTGTTTTTT.

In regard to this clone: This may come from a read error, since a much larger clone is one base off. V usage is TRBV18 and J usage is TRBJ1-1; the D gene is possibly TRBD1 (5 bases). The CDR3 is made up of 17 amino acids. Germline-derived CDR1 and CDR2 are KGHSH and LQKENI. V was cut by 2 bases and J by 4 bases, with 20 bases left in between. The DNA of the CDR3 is TGTGCCAGCTCACCAACTTGGAGGGGCGATTGTAGCACTGAAGCTTTCTTT. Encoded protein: CASSPTWRGDCSTEAFF.

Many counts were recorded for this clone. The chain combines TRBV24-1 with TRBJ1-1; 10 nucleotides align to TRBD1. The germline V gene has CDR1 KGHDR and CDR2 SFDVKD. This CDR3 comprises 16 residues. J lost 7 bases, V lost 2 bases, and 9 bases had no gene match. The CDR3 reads CATSDSGTGVPIEAFF. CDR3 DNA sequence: TGTGCCACCAGTGATTCCGGGACAGGGGTCCCTATTGAAGCTTTCTTT.

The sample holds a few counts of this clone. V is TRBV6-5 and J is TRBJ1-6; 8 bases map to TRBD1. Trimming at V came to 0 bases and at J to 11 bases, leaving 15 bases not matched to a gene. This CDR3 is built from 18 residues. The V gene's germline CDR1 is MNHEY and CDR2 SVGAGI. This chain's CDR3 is CASSYSAGGLYWRPPLHF. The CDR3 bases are TGTGCCAGCAGTTACTCGGCAGGGGGCCTATACTGGCGCCCACCCCTCCACTTT.

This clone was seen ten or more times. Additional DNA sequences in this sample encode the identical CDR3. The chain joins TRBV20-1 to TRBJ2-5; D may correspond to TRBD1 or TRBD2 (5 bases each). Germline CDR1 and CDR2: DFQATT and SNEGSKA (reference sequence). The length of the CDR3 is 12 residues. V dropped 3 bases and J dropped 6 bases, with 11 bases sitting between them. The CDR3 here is CSASRGEKTQYF. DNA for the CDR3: TGCAGTGCTAGTCGGGGCGAGAAGACCCAGTACTTC.

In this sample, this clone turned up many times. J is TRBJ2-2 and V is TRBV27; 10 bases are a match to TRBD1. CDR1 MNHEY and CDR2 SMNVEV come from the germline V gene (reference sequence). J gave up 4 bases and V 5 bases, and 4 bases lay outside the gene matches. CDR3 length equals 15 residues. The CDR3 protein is CASSKDRGLTGELFF. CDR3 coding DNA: TGTGCCAGCAGTAAAGACAGGGGGCTCACCGGGGAGCTGTTTTTT.

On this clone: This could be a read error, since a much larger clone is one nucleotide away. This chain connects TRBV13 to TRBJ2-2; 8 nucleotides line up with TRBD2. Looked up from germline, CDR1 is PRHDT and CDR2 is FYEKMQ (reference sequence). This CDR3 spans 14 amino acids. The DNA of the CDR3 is TGTCCCAGCAGAGCGGGAGCCAGCACCGGGGAGCTGTTTTTT. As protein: CPSRAGASTGELFF.

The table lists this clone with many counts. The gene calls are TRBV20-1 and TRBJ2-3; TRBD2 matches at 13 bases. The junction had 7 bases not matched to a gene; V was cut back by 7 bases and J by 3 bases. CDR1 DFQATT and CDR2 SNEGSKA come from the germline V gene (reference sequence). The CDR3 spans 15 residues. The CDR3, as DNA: TGCAGTGTCCTTACTAGCGGGAGGGCTACAGATACGCAGTATTTT. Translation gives CSVLTSGRATDTQYF.

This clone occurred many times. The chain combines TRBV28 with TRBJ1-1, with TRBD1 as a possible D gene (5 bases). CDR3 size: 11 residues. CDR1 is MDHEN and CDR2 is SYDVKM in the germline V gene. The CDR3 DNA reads TGTGCGTCAGGCACAGGCACTGAAGCTTTCTTT. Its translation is CASGTGTEAFF.

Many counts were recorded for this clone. CDR3 nucleotides: TGTGCCAGCAGCAAACTAGCGGGAGAGATAATAGATACGCAGTATTTT. It codes for CASSKLAGEIIDTQYF. V usage is TRBV28 and J usage is TRBJ2-3; 11 nucleotides agree with TRBD2. This CDR3 contains 16 residues. The germline V gene encodes CDR1 MDHEN and CDR2 SYDVKM. V shed 6 bases, J shed 5 bases, and the junction held 10 bases outside the gene matches.

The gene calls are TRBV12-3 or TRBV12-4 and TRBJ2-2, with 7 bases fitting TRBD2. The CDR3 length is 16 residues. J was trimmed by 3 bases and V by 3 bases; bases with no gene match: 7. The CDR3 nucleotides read TGTGCCAGCAGTTTGGGTACGCGGGGGTACACCGGGGAGCTGTTTTTT. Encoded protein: CASSLGTRGYTGELFF.

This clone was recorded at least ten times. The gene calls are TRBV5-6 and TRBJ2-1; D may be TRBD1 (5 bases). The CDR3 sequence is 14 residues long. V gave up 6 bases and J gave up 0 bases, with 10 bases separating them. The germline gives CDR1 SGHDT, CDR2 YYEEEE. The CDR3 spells CASTHRSSYNEQFF. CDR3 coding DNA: TGTGCCAGCACACACAGGAGCTCCTACAATGAGCAGTTCTTC. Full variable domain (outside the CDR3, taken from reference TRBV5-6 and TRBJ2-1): DAGVTQSPTHLIKTRGQQVTLRCSPKSGHDTVSWYQQALGQGPQFIFQYYEEEERQRGNFPDRFSGHQFPNYSSELNVNALLLGDSALYLCASTHRSSYNEQFFGPGTRLTVL.

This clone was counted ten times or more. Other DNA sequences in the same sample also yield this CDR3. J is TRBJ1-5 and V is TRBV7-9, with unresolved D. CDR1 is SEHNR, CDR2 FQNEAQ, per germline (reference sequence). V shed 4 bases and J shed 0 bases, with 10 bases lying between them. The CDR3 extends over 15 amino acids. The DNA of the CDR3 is TGTGCCAGCAGCTCGGGAGCCCATAGCAATCAGCCCCAGCATTTT. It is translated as CASSSGAHSNQPQHF.